These 20 T cell receptor beta chains came from one sample sequenced in a study of response to subunit inactivated influenza vaccine. From the RT-PCR reads, TCRdb called clonotypes with MiXCR, one entry per CDR3 protein. The sample consists of 500,000 to 600,000 distinct CDR3 sequences, 11% of them appearing once. These data also featured in a second study, about T cells expressing NK-cell markers. This second study says: UMIs accompanied the 5'RACE template switching by which TCR beta cDNA was made.

The sequencing here drew on PBMCs from blood, taken on the day of vaccination. The receptors come from a middle-aged man who received an inactivated influenza vaccine.

This clonotype was picked up one time. V is TRBV29-1 and J is TRBJ2-2, with 10 bases identical to TRBD2. The CDR3 contains 15 residues. The V gene end was trimmed by 7 bases and the J gene end by 4 bases; junction bases not matched to a gene: 9. CDR1 and CDR2 (germline): SQVTM, ANQGSEA. CDR3: CSADLAGVGTGELFF. CDR3 sequence (DNA): TGCAGCGCTGATCTAGCGGGAGTAGGCACCGGGGAGCTGTTTTTT.

This clonotype has just a few counts. This chain joins TRBV7-8 and TRBJ2-1, with 10 bases fitting TRBD1. The trim removed 5 bases at V and 8 bases at J, leaving 12 bases unmatched. The germline gives CDR1 SGHVS, CDR2 FQNEAQ. The CDR3 spans 16 residues. The CDR3 DNA follows: TGTGCCAGCAGCACGAGGGACAGGGGATTGCTCCATGAGCAGTTCTTC. Encoded protein: CASSTRDRGLLHEQFF.

The V and J genes are TRBV7-2 and TRBJ2-6; D unclear. V was cut by 8 bases and J by 2 bases, with 16 bases left in between. This CDR3 is 16 amino acids long. Germline CDR1 SGHTA, CDR2 FQGNSA. The CDR3 nucleotides read TGTGCCAGCTGCCTCCAGGTCGGAACTGGGGCCAACGTCCTGACTTTC. This sequence encodes CASCLQVGTGANVLTF.

The V gene is TRBV20-1, the J gene TRBJ2-3; 8 bases fit TRBD2. CDR3 size: 14 residues. Germline V gene lookup returns CDR1 DFQATT and CDR2 SNEGSKA (reference sequence). Trimming took 6 bases from V and 3 from J; bases not matched to a gene: 8. CDR3 protein: CSASPGTRTDTQYF. The CDR3 bases are TGCAGTGCGTCCCCCGGGACTAGAACAGATACGCAGTATTTT.

The table lists this clonotype with many counts. At one end, the junction sequence differs from germline, possibly due to a read error. The rearrangement joins TRBV5-1 to TRBJ2-3; TRBD2 matches 12 bases. This CDR3 has 15 residues. Germline lookup yields CDR1 SGHRS and CDR2 YFSETQ. CDR3 nucleotide sequence: TGTGCCAGCAGCCCCGGACTAGCGGGGACAGATACGCAGTATTTT. Protein sequence: CASSPGLAGTDTQYF.

This clonotype was seen only a few times. The chain has TRBV5-1 and TRBJ2-3; TRBD2 matches 11 bases. CDR1 is SGHRS, CDR2 YFSETQ, per germline. The CDR3 consists of 16 residues. After removal of 4 bases from V and 2 bases from J, the junction contained 6 bases not matched to a gene. CDR3 loop: CASSGGLAANTDTQYF. Written as DNA, the CDR3 is TGCGCCAGCAGCGGGGGACTAGCGGCTAACACAGATACGCAGTATTTT.

This clonotype was seen a handful of times. V gene TRBV18 combines with J gene TRBJ2-7, with a weak D call TRBD1 (5 bases). This CDR3 has 14 amino acids. Germline V gives CDR1 KGHSH, CDR2 LQKENI. The V gene lost 3 bases and the J gene lost 3 bases, with 12 bases spanning the gap. CDR3 residues: CASSPQERGYEQYF. The CDR3, as DNA: TGTGCCAGCTCACCTCAAGAAAGGGGCTACGAGCAGTACTTC.

The chain combines TRBV29-1 with TRBJ1-2; 8 bases line up with TRBD1. There are 13 residues in the CDR3. Trimming at V came to 7 bases and at J to 3 bases, leaving 7 bases not matched to a gene. Germline V gene data show CDR1 as SQVTM and CDR2 as ANQGSEA. The CDR3 sequence is CSAKTGEDYGYTF. CDR3 DNA sequence: TGCAGCGCCAAGACAGGGGAAGACTATGGCTACACCTTC.

The rearrangement links TRBV6-2 or TRBV6-3 to TRBJ2-6, with 8 bases identical to TRBD2. V lost 2 bases and J lost 1; bases outside the gene matches: 16. CDR1 and CDR2 from the germline V gene are MNHEY and SVGEGT. The CDR3 extends over 21 amino acids. CDR3 bases: TGTGCCAGCAGTTACGACCCGCTAGGGGTAGCGGGAAATTCTGGGGCCAACGTCCTGACTTTC. Protein: CASSYDPLGVAGNSGANVLTF.

Only a few counts were recorded for this clonotype. V usage is TRBV11-2 and J usage is TRBJ1-5; D gene ambiguous. CDR3 size: 15 residues. With 0 bases removed from V and 0 bases from J, the gap between germline ends came to 6 bases. Germline V gene sequence: CDR1 SGHAT, CDR2 FQNNGV. CDR3 nucleotides: TGTGCCAGCAGCTTAGATGGGGTTAGCAATCAGCCCCAGCATTTT. This translates into CASSLDGVSNQPQHF.

V and J are TRBV6-6 and TRBJ2-3, with D hard to call. The germline V and J ends were trimmed by 10 bases and 4 bases, with 15 bases remaining between them. CDR1 is MNHNY and CDR2 is SVGAGI in the germline V gene (reference sequence). The CDR3 length is 13 residues. The chain's CDR3 is CATGLSRPDTQYF. Here the CDR3 DNA reads TGTGCCACCGGATTGTCGCGCCCAGATACGCAGTATTTT.

In its sample, this clonotype was seen once. The rearrangement joins TRBV19 to TRBJ1-5; maybe TRBD1 (6 bases). Between the trimmed V and J ends, which lost 5 bases and 7 bases, there was a span of 18 bases. Germline CDR1 is LNHDA and CDR2 is SQIVND (reference sequence). The CDR3 spans 15 residues. This chain's CDR3 is CASSVNPRGPQPQHF. CDR3 in DNA: TGTGCCAGTAGTGTCAACCCCCGGGGGCCACAGCCCCAGCATTTT.

The rearrangement links TRBV20-1 to TRBJ2-3; 8 bases map to TRBD2. Losses at the gene ends were 3 bases for V and 4 bases for J; bases not matched to a gene: 18. Per the germline V gene, CDR1 is DFQATT and CDR2 is SNEGSKA (reference sequence). The CDR3 runs to 18 residues. The CDR3 DNA reads as TGCAGTGCTAGCCCAATTGCGGGGAGCGGGAGTATAGCAGATACGCAGTATTTT. It yields the protein CSASPIAGSGSIADTQYF.

The V gene is TRBV4-3, the J gene TRBJ2-3, with 9 bases fitting TRBD1. The CDR3 consists of 17 residues. Trimming took 1 base from V and 3 from J; bases not matched to a gene: 8. The germline CDR1 and CDR2 sequences are LGHNA and YSLEER. Written as DNA, the CDR3 is TGCGCCAGCAGCCAAGTGATTGGGACAGGGATAACAGATACGCAGTATTTT. Protein: CASSQVIGTGITDTQYF.

This clonotype turned up a few times. V and J are TRBV2 and TRBJ2-5; TRBD1 aligns across 7 bases. V shed 5 bases and J 5 bases; nucleotides not matched to a gene: 11. There are 15 residues in the CDR3. Per the germline V gene, CDR1 is SNHLY and CDR2 is FYNNEI. DNA for the CDR3: TGTGCCAGCAGTACCGGGACAGACCCTTCTGAGACCCAGTACTTC. Encoded protein: CASSTGTDPSETQYF.

In this sample, this clonotype turned up many times. CDR3 nucleotide sequence: TGCGCCAGCAGCCTCGTAGCGGGAGGGACCTACGAGCAGTACTTC. Translation: CASSLVAGGTYEQYF. The rearrangement joins TRBV5-1 to TRBJ2-7; 11 bases are shared with TRBD2. The CDR3 has 15 amino acids. V was pared by 4 bases and J by 2 bases, with 5 bases of the junction left unmatched. From germline, CDR1 is SGHRS and CDR2 YFSETQ.

This clonotype was seen a handful of times. In DNA form, the CDR3 reads TGTGCCAGCAGTTTAGGGACCAACTTTGGCTCAGATACGCAGTATTTT. Its translation: CASSLGTNFGSDTQYF. The V gene is TRBV27, the J gene TRBJ2-3; D possibly uses TRBD1 or TRBD2 (5 bases each). CDR3 length: 16 amino acids. The germline CDR1 and CDR2 sequences are MNHEY and SMNVEV (reference sequence). The V end was cut by 2 bases, the J end by 4 bases, with 16 bases between.

There are a few counts of this clonotype. The CDR3 nucleotides read TGCAGCGTTGAACTACACAGGGTTGAGACCCAGTACTTC. This encodes CSVELHRVETQYF. This chain connects TRBV29-1 to TRBJ2-5; D possibly corresponds to TRBD1 (6 bases). The length of the CDR3 is 13 residues. CDR1 SQVTM and CDR2 ANQGSEA come from the germline V gene. Deletions cut 2 bases from V and 5 bases from J, with 12 bases between.

There are a few counts of this clonotype. The genes are TRBV20-1 and TRBJ2-2, with 12 bases matching TRBD2. V trimming: 6 bases; J trimming: 6 bases; junction bases outside the gene matches: 8. Germline loops: CDR1 DFQATT, CDR2 SNEGSKA (reference sequence). The CDR3 runs to 15 residues. CDR3 DNA: TGCAGTGCCAAGACTAGCGGGAGAGCCGCCGGGGAGCTGTTTTTT. Translation: CSAKTSGRAAGELFF.

This clonotype was seen ten or more times. The gene calls are TRBV12-3 or TRBV12-4 and TRBJ1-5, with 8 bases that match TRBD1. The CDR3 loop spans 14 amino acids. J was trimmed by 4 bases and V by 6 bases; bases with no gene match: 5. CDR3 bases: TGTGCCAGCAGACCAGGGGGCGGTAATCAGCCCCAGCATTTT. This translates into CASRPGGGNQPQHF.